The 12 T cell receptor beta chains below come from one sample, sequenced in a study of CD8 T cells in Susac syndrome (dated by TCRdb to the late 2010s). Libraries came from the immunoSEQ multiplex PCR assay. RNA was extracted with the RNeasy kit and roughly 0.5 to 1 ug was reverse transcribed using random hexamers. TCRdb reanalyzed the raw reads on its own, using fastp at Q25 for trimming and MiXCR for clone calling, and kept in-frame beta chains. Rows matching on CDR3 protein sequence are summarized as one entry with the most common DNA and genes. This sample gives about 150,000 distinct CDR3 sequences in total; approximately 95% of them show up just once. The ten largest make up roughly 0.2% of the sample. The sample was CD8+ T cells from PBMCs. The receptors shown here come from a human donor with Susac syndrome.

This rearrangement joins TRBV20-1 to TRBJ1-2; D uncertain. Germline V gene data show CDR1 as DFQATT and CDR2 as SNEGSKA (reference sequence). The CDR3 has 13 residues. V was pared by 0 bases and J by 3 bases, with 8 bases between. This CDR3 is CSAREGSDYGYTF. The CDR3 DNA reads as TGCAGTGCTAGAGAGGGCAGCGACTATGGCTACACCTTC.

The gene calls are TRBV29-1 and TRBJ2-1; 8 nucleotides match TRBD2. This CDR3 is built from 14 residues. The ends lost 1 base at V and 8 bases at J; junction bases unmatched: 7. Germline V gene sequence: CDR1 SQVTM, CDR2 ANQGSEA. The DNA for the CDR3 is TGCAGCGTTGAAGGAAAGCGGGAGTCCGATGAGCAGTTCTTC. Amino acid sequence: CSVEGKRESDEQFF.

The rearrangement uses TRBV12-5 and TRBJ1-5; D possibly corresponds to TRBD1 (6 bases). Between the trimmed V and J ends, which lost 6 bases and 3 bases, there was a span of 21 bases. This CDR3 has 17 residues. The germline V gene has CDR1 LGHNT and CDR2 FRNRAP. The chain's CDR3 is CASGFELQGSYNQPQHF. The CDR3, as DNA: TGTGCTAGTGGCTTCGAACTACAGGGCTCGTACAATCAGCCCCAGCATTTT.

A single count supports this clonotype. The chain uses TRBV7-9 and TRBJ2-2; 7 bases are shared with TRBD2. Germline V gives CDR1 SEHNR, CDR2 FQNEAQ (reference sequence). This CDR3 region has 18 residues. Germline trimming cut 3 bases from V and 2 bases from J; bases unmatched to any gene: 12. The CDR3 coding sequence is TGTGCCAGCAGCTTGAGGGCGGGAGAGTTGAGTAACACCGGGGAGCTGTTTTTT. Protein sequence: CASSLRAGELSNTGELFF.

About this clonotype: Germline is not matched at one junction end, which may reflect a read error. The chain links TRBV29-1 to TRBJ2-5, with 12 bases lining up with TRBD2. The germline gives CDR1 SQVTM, CDR2 ANQGSEA. The CDR3 is 16 residues long. The CDR3 DNA reads TGCAGCTTTGAAAAACTTACTAGCGGGAGGCAAGAGACCCAGTACTTC. Amino acids: CSFEKLTSGRQETQYF.

The genes are TRBV3-1 and TRBJ2-1, with D perhaps TRBD1 (6 bases). The CDR3 extends over 15 amino acids. The V and J ends lost 4 bases and 4 bases respectively, with 14 bases between them. From germline, CDR1 is LGHDT and CDR2 YNNKEL (reference sequence). The CDR3 region is CASSLRDTRYNEQFF. CDR3 nucleotide sequence: TGTGCCAGCAGCCTCCGGGACACTCGTTACAATGAGCAGTTCTTC.

This chain joins TRBV9 and TRBJ1-2; TRBD1 is a possible D gene (6 bases). V lost 3 bases, J lost 7 bases, and 19 bases lay in between. The CDR3 runs 15 residues. CDR1 is SGDLS, CDR2 YYNGEE, per germline. The CDR3 nucleotides read TGTGCCAGCAGCGAGGGGGACCTTCGGCGGGGTGGCTACACCTTC. Its protein product is CASSEGDLRRGGYTF.

CDR3 nucleotide sequence: TGTGCCAGCAGCCAAGATCCCCTTTTGTCGCGGGATACGCAGTATTTT. The encoded protein is CASSQDPLLSRDTQYF. The J gene is TRBJ2-3, the V gene TRBV14; D remains ambiguous. The CDR3 has 16 amino acids. The ends were cut back, 0 bases at V and 6 bases at J, with 16 bases in the middle. Germline CDR1 reads SGHDN; CDR2 reads FVKESK.

The chain is built from TRBV29-1 and TRBJ2-1; 8 positions agree with TRBD2. Germline lookup yields CDR1 SQVTM and CDR2 ANQGSEA. Germline trimming cut 4 bases from V and 1 base from J; bases unmatched to any gene: 9. The CDR3 contains 16 residues. CDR3 sequence reads: CSVVMPGRDSYNEQFF. In DNA form, the CDR3 reads TGCAGCGTTGTCATGCCCGGGAGGGATTCCTACAATGAGCAGTTCTTC.

The genes are TRBV20-1 and TRBJ2-1; unclear D gene. Germline V lookup: CDR1 DFQATT, CDR2 SNEGSKA (reference sequence). The CDR3 length is 13 residues. Trimming took off 6 bases at V and 2 bases at J, with 11 bases between the two ends. CDR3 sequence (DNA): TGCAGTGCGCAGGACGAGACCTACAATGAGCAGTTCTTC. It yields the protein CSAQDETYNEQFF.

The V gene is TRBV20-1, the J gene TRBJ2-1, with a weak D call TRBD1 (6 bases). V was pared by 6 bases and J by 9 bases, with 15 bases between. CDR3 length: 12 residues. Germline lookup yields CDR1 DFQATT and CDR2 SNEGSKA (reference sequence). The CDR3 DNA is TGCAGTGCCAATCAGGGGTTAGGTGAGCAGTTCTTC. Protein sequence: CSANQGLGEQFF.

The chain employs TRBV7-8 and TRBJ2-2; a possible D gene is TRBD2 (5 bases). The CDR3 extends over 12 amino acids. Deletions cut 7 bases from V and 5 bases from J, with 8 bases between. CDR1 and CDR2 from the germline V gene are SGHVS and FQNEAQ. CDR3 sequence: CASIEGTGELFF. CDR3 bases: TGTGCCAGCATAGAGGGAACCGGGGAGCTGTTTTTT. The variable domain in full, with the rest retrieved from reference TRBV7-8 and TRBJ2-2, is GAGVSQSPRYKVAKRGQDVALRCDPISGHVSLFWYQQALGQGPEFLTYFQNEAQLDKSGLPSDRFFAERPEGSVSTLKIQRTQQEDSAVYLCASIEGTGELFFGEGSRLTVL.